Following are 6 T cell receptor beta chains from one sample sequenced in a study of T cells in Graves' hyperthyroidism and ophthalmopathy. The TCR beta CDR3 regions underwent amplification using RNA transcripts as the source. An initial round of RT-PCR targeting the TCR CDR3 relied on the HTBI primer set. Via MiXCR, TCRdb re-called the multiplex PCR reads, giving one row per CDR3 protein. The sample carries hundreds of thousands of distinct CDR3 sequences, approximately 44% recorded once. The material sequenced was peripheral blood or thyroid tissue (not recorded which). Source of these receptors: a woman aged 18-29 years with Graves' hyperthyroidism.

This clonotype has only a few counts. At one end the junction does not follow the germline gene, possibly because of a read error. The chain employs TRBV7-6 and TRBJ2-7, with 10 bases fitting TRBD2. Germline V gene lookup returns CDR1 SGHVS and CDR2 FNYEAQ. This CDR3 is built from 15 residues. The CDR3 loop reads CASSKLAGEVYEQYF. The CDR3 DNA reads TGCGCCAGCAGCAAGCTAGCGGGAGAGGTGTACGAGCAGTACTTC.

The genes are TRBV5-1 and TRBJ2-5; D call uncertain. V lost 3 bases to trimming and J lost 1 base, with 10 bases between them. CDR3 size: 14 residues. Looked up from germline, CDR1 is SGHRS and CDR2 is YFSETQ. DNA for the CDR3: TGCGCCAGCAGCTCCCCAACGGGCCAAGAGACCCAGTACTTC. As protein: CASSSPTGQETQYF.

V usage is TRBV24-1 and J usage is TRBJ1-1, with D perhaps matching TRBD1 (5 bases). There are 16 residues in the CDR3. Germline loops: CDR1 KGHDR, CDR2 SFDVKD. V lost 11 bases to trimming and J lost 3 bases, with 24 bases between them. Here the CDR3 reads CASSPILTDAYTEAFF. Written as DNA, the CDR3 is TGTGCCAGCTCACCCATACTGACAGATGCCTACACTGAAGCTTTCTTT.

A few counts support this clonotype. J is TRBJ1-2 and V is TRBV20-1; D gene unclear. Germline lookup yields CDR1 DFQATT and CDR2 SNEGSKA (reference sequence). There are 15 residues in the CDR3. Trimming removed 6 bases from V and 8 bases from J, with 25 bases in between. The CDR3 DNA reads TGCAGTGCCCTTACCTCCTCCGATAGGATCGGGGGCTACACCTTC. Its protein product is CSALTSSDRIGGYTF.

The rearrangement joins TRBV7-9 to TRBJ1-2, with TRBD1 matching 7 bases. The CDR3 spans 14 residues. After removal of 7 bases from V and 4 bases from J, the junction contained 9 bases not matched to a gene. Germline assignment: CDR1 SEHNR and CDR2 FQNEAQ (reference sequence). This chain's CDR3 is CASTSNRGGYGYTF. In DNA form, the CDR3 reads TGTGCCAGCACCTCGAACAGGGGAGGCTATGGCTACACCTTC.

The chain has TRBV7-3 and TRBJ1-1; D not certain. Trimming took 1 base from V and 7 from J, leaving 7 bases between them. This CDR3 contains 12 residues. Germline V CDR1 and CDR2: SGHTA, FQGTGA. For the CDR3, the DNA is TGTGCCAGCAGCTTAAGTGACAATGAAGCTTTCTTT. Protein product: CASSLSDNEAFF.